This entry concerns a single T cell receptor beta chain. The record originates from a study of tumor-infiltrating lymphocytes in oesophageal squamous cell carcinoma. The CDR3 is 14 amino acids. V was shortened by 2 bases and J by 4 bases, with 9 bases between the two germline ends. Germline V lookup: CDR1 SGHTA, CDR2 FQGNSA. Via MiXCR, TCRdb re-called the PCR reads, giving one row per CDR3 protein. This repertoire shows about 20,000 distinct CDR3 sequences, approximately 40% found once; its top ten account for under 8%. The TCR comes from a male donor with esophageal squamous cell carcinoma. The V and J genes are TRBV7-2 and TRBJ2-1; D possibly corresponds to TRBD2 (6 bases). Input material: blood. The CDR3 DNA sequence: TGTGCCAGCAGCTTAACGGGAGTATACAATGAGCAGTTCTTC. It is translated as CASSLTGVYNEQFF. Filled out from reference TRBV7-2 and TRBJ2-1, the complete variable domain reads GAGVSQSPSNKVTEKGKDVELRCDPISGHTALYWYRQSLGQGLEFLIYFQGNSAPDKSGLPSDRFSAERTGGSVSTLTIQRTQQEDSAVYLCASSLTGVYNEQFFGPGTRLTVL.